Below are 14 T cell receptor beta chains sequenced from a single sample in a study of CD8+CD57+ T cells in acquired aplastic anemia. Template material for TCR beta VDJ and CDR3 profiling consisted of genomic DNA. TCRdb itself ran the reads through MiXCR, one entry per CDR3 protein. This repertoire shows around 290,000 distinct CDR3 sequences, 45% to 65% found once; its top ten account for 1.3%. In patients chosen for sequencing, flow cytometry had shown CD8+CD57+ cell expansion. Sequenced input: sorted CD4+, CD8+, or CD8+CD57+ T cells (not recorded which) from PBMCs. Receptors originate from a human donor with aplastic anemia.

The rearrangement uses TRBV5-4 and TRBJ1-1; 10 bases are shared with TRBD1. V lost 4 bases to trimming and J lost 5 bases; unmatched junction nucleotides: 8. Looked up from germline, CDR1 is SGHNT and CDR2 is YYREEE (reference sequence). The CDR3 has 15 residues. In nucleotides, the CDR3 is TGTGCCAGCAGCACGGGACAGGGGTGGCAAACTGAAGCTTTCTTT. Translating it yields CASSTGQGWQTEAFF.

Written as DNA, the CDR3 is TGCGCCAGCAGCTTGGTCGGGACAGTATCCTACGAGCAGTACTTC. Protein sequence: CASSLVGTVSYEQYF. The V call is TRBV5-1, the J call TRBJ2-7; 7 bases are a match to TRBD1. The V gene end was trimmed by 0 bases and the J gene end by 1 base; junction bases not matched to a gene: 4. CDR3 length equals 15 residues. The germline gives CDR1 SGHRS, CDR2 YFSETQ.

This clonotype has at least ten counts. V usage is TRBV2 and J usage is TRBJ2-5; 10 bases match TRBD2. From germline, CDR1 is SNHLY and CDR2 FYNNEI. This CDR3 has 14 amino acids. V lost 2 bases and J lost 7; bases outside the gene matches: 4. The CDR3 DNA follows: TGTGCCAGCAGTGAAAGTTCTAGCGGGGGGACCCAGTACTTC. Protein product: CASSESSSGGTQYF.

In nucleotides, the CDR3 is TGTGCCACCAGTGAGGGCGGACTAGCGGGAGGCCCCAGAGTGCAGTACTTC. Residues: CATSEGGLAGGPRVQYF. The V call is TRBV24-1, the J call TRBJ2-7, with 14 nucleotides matching TRBD2. V dropped 4 bases and J dropped 9; count of bases not matched to a gene: 13. CDR3 size: 17 residues. Looked up from germline, CDR1 is KGHDR and CDR2 is SFDVKD.

CDR3 sequence: CASGGGDEQYF. CDR3 nucleotides: TGTGCCAGCGGGGGCGGGGACGAGCAGTACTTC. J is TRBJ2-7 and V is TRBV6-1, with D perhaps being TRBD1 or TRBD2 (6 bases each). The V gene's germline CDR1 is MNHNS and CDR2 SASEGT. V lost 8 bases to trimming and J lost 5 bases, with 10 bases between them. CDR3 size: 11 residues.

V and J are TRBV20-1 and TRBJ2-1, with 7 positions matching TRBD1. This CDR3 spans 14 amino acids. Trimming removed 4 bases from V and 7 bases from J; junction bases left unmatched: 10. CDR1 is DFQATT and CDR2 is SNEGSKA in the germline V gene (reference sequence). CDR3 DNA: TGCAGTGCTATCCTTCCAGACAGGGTAAATGAGCAGTTCTTC. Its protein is CSAILPDRVNEQFF.

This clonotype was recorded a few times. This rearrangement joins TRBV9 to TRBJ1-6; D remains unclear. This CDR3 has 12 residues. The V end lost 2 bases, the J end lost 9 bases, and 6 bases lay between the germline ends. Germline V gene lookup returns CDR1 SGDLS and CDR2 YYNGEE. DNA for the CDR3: TGTGCCAGCAGCGTTTCCGGTTCACCCCTCCACTTT. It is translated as CASSVSGSPLHF.

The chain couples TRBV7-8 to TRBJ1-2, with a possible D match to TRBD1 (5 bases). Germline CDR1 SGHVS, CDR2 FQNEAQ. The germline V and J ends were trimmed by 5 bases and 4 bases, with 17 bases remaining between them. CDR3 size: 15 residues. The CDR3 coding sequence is TGTGCCAGCAGCCAAAGAATGGGGGAGTTCTATGGCTACACCTTC. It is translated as CASSQRMGEFYGYTF.

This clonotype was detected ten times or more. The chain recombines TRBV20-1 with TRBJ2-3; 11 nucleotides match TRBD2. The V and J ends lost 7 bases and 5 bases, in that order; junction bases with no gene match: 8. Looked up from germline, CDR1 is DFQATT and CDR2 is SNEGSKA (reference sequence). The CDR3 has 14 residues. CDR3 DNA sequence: TGCAGTGTCGTAGCGGGGGGGCAGAGAGATACGCAGTATTTT. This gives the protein CSVVAGGQRDTQYF.

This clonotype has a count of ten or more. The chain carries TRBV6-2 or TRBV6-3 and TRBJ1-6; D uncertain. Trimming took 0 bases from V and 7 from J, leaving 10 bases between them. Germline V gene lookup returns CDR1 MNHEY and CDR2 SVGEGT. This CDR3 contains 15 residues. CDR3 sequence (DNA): TGTGCCAGCAGTTACTCAACGGTGGGGAATTCACCCCTCCACTTT. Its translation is CASSYSTVGNSPLHF.

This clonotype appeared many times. This CDR3 is CATSDLPYTTGESSYNEQFF. The CDR3 region has the DNA TGTGCCACCAGTGATTTGCCCTACACGACAGGTGAGAGCTCCTACAATGAGCAGTTCTTC. This chain uses TRBV24-1 with TRBJ2-1, with a weak D call TRBD1 (6 bases). V dropped 0 bases and J dropped 0 bases, with 20 bases sitting between them. Germline V lookup: CDR1 KGHDR, CDR2 SFDVKD. This CDR3 has 20 amino acids.

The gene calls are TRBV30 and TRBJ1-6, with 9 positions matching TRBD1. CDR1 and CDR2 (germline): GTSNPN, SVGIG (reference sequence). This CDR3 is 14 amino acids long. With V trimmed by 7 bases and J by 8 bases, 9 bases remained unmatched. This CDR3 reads CALTAGTGYSPLHF. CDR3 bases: TGTGCCTTGACGGCGGGGACAGGGTATTCACCCCTCCACTTT.

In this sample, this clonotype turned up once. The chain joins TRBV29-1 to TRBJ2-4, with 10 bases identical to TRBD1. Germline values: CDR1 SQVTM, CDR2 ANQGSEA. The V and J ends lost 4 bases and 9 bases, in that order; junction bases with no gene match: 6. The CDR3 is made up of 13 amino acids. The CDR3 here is CSVGEGQGFIQYF. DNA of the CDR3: TGCAGCGTTGGCGAGGGACAGGGGTTCATTCAGTACTTC.

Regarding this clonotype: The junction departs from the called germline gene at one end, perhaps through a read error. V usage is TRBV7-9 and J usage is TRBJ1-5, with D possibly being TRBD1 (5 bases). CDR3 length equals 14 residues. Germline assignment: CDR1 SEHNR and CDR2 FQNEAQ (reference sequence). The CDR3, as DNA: TGTGCCAGCAGCTTGACAGCAGGAAATCAGCCCCAGCGTTTT. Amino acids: CASSLTAGNQPQRF. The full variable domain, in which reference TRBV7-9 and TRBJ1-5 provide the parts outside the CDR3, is DTGVSQNPRHKITKRGQNVTFRCDPISEHNRLYWYRQTLGQGPEFLTYFQNEAQLEKSRLLSDRFSAERPKGSFSTLEIQRTEQGDSAMYLCASSLTAGNQPQRFGDGTRLSIL.